The 7 T cell receptor beta chains reported below all come from one sample, sequenced in a study of blood T cell repertoires in COVID-19. TCRdb keeps only in-frame clones here, not all; method: immunoSEQ multiplex PCR. The data contain 300,000 to 350,000 clones, approximately 89% of them singletons. The material sequenced was peripheral blood. These receptors all come from an older woman with COVID-19, enrolled during active disease.

The rearrangement joins TRBV3-1 (or the pseudogene TRBV3-2) to TRBJ1-2; maybe TRBD1 (6 bases). There are 12 residues in the CDR3. V shed 4 bases and J shed 10 bases, with 13 bases lying between them. The V gene's germline CDR1 is LGHDT and CDR2 YNNKEL (reference sequence). CDR3 DNA sequence: TGTGCCAGCAGCCCGGGACACCTACCCTACACCTTC. Encoded protein: CASSPGHLPYTF.

There are a few counts of this clone. The chain has TRBV7-3 and TRBJ2-5; perhaps TRBD2 as D (7 bases). The CDR3 has 14 amino acids. From germline, CDR1 is SGHTA and CDR2 FQGTGA. V was cut by 4 bases and J by 5 bases, with 14 bases left in between. The CDR3 sequence: CASSSGGLGETQYF. CDR3 coding DNA: TGTGCCAGCAGCTCCGGGGGGCTGGGGGAGACCCAGTACTTC.

This clone was detected only a few times. The chain joins TRBV29-1 to TRBJ1-1; 7 bases fit TRBD1. The V gene end was trimmed by 3 bases and the J gene end by 2 bases; junction bases not matched to a gene: 15. There are 17 residues in the CDR3. The germline V gene encodes CDR1 SQVTM and CDR2 ANQGSEA. The DNA of the CDR3 is TGCAGCGTTGAGAGGACAAAGCACACAGGGGATAACACTGAAGCTTTCTTT. This codes for CSVERTKHTGDNTEAFF.

The chain links TRBV24-1 to TRBJ2-7, with 10 nucleotides matching TRBD1. In germline, CDR1 is KGHDR, CDR2 SFDVKD. The CDR3 has 16 residues. The ends lost 3 bases at V and 2 bases at J; junction bases unmatched: 6. The CDR3 region has the DNA TGTGCCACCAGTGATCGACAGGGGGCGGGAGCCTACGAGCAGTACTTC. Encoded protein: CATSDRQGAGAYEQYF.

The chain is built from TRBV9 and TRBJ2-1, with TRBD2 as a possible D gene (6 bases). The germline V and J ends were trimmed by 4 bases and 2 bases, with 16 bases remaining between them. This CDR3 has 16 residues. In germline, CDR1 is SGDLS, CDR2 YYNGEE. The CDR3 loop is CASSSTRGSAYNEQFF. CDR3 DNA sequence: TGTGCCAGCAGCTCGACTAGGGGTTCGGCCTACAATGAGCAGTTCTTC. Full variable domain (rest looked up from reference TRBV9 and TRBJ2-1): DSGVTQTPKHLITATGQRVTLRCSPRSGDLSVYWYQQSLDQGLQFLIQYYNGEERAKGNILERFSAQQFPDLHSELNLSSLELGDSALYFCASSSTRGSAYNEQFFGPGTRLTVL.

The rearrangement joins TRBV10-3 to TRBJ1-5; 8 bases line up with TRBD1. With 5 bases clipped from V and 6 bases from J, the junction kept 9 bases outside the gene matches. This CDR3 contains 15 residues. Germline CDR1 reads ENHRY; CDR2 reads SYGVKD. The CDR3 here is CAISSTGASSQPQHF. The CDR3 region has the DNA TGTGCCATCAGTTCGACAGGGGCCTCTAGTCAGCCCCAGCATTTT.

The chain employs TRBV19 and TRBJ2-1, with D possibly matching TRBD2 (7 bases). Trimming shortened V by 6 bases and J by 2 bases, and 14 bases separated the two germline ends. Looked up from germline, CDR1 is LNHDA and CDR2 is SQIVND (reference sequence). The CDR3 has 15 amino acids. Here the CDR3 reads CASRGGGGTYNEQFF. The CDR3 region has the DNA TGTGCCAGTAGAGGGGGGGGAGGAACCTACAATGAGCAGTTCTTC.